This T cell receptor beta chain was retrieved from a study of T cell responses to AZD1222 COVID-19 vaccine. Findings and limits, study-wide: Unmutated variant regions reportedly attract nearly half of all spike-specific TCRs. Baseline serostatus was positive in only 5 to 7 AZD1222 recipients. An increase in Spike-specific TCR breadth and depth was observed after two AZD1222 doses.

From germline, CDR1 is PRHDT and CDR2 FYEKMQ (reference sequence). Between the trimmed V and J ends, which lost 5 bases and 4 bases, there was a span of 18 bases. This CDR3 contains 16 residues. Produced via immunoSEQ multiplex PCR; TCRdb's table is partial and in-frame only. The sample gives 200,000 to 300,000 clones, roughly 93% of which show up once; 0.55% is in the top ten. On this clone itself: Its specificity is not known.

This clonotype originated in an adult in good health. Here the sequenced sample was peripheral blood, taken on day 0 of AZD1222 vaccination. The chain couples TRBV13 to TRBJ1-3, with D tentatively TRBD1 (6 bases). Here the CDR3 reads CASSPGPTGSGNTIYF. For the CDR3, the DNA is TGTGCCAGCAGCCCCGGCCCCACAGGGTCCGGAAACACCATATATTTT.